The text below deals with one T cell receptor beta chain. The CDR3 covers 16 residues. Looked up from germline, CDR1 is SGHTA and CDR2 is FQGTGA. The junction had 8 bases not matched to a gene; V was cut back by 6 bases and J by 6 bases. The sample originates from a study of blood T cell repertoires in COVID-19. Study background: From the United States, Italy and Spain came samples of acute and convalescent COVID-19. Sample material is recorded as cDNA or gDNA derived from T cells, B-cell-depleted T cells, or PBMCs.

Original processing methods: Researchers report that nucleated cell counts were estimated from reference gene primer amplification. Produced via immunoSEQ multiplex PCR; TCRdb's table is partial and in-frame only. V and J calls and clone size are as listed in that table; D and trimming were resolved from the DNA. Here the sample spans under 300,000 clones, around 90% being singletons. What was sequenced was peripheral blood. The chain couples TRBV7-3 to TRBJ2-1; the match to TRBD2 covers 13 bases. This TCR came from a young woman with acute or convalescent COVID-19. CDR3 amino acids: CASSRQTSGRRNEQFF. CDR3 DNA: TGTGCCAGCAGTCGTCAGACTAGCGGGAGGCGCAATGAGCAGTTCTTC.